The source of this T cell receptor beta chain is a study of blood T cell repertoires in COVID-19. Turning to the study itself: T cells, B-cell-depleted T cells, or PBMCs supplied cDNA or gDNA.

Original methodology: Amplifying reference gene primers gave estimates of nucleated cell counts. Some clones are missing from TCRdb's copy, which holds only in-frame ones; the method was immunoSEQ multiplex PCR. V and J calls and clone size are as listed in that table; D and trimming were resolved from the DNA. Among around 150,000 clones listed, about four fifths were seen once. This TCR came from a man in his fifties or sixties with active or convalescent COVID-19. Material for sequencing was peripheral blood.

CDR3 amino acids: CASSLQQETQYF. CDR3 DNA: TGTGCCAGCAGCTTACAGCAAGAGACCCAGTACTTC. The V gene is TRBV11-2, the J gene TRBJ2-5, with unresolved D. The CDR3 contains 12 residues. Germline V gene data show CDR1 as SGHAT and CDR2 as FQNNGV. The ends were cut back, 2 bases at V and 2 bases at J, with 3 bases in the middle.